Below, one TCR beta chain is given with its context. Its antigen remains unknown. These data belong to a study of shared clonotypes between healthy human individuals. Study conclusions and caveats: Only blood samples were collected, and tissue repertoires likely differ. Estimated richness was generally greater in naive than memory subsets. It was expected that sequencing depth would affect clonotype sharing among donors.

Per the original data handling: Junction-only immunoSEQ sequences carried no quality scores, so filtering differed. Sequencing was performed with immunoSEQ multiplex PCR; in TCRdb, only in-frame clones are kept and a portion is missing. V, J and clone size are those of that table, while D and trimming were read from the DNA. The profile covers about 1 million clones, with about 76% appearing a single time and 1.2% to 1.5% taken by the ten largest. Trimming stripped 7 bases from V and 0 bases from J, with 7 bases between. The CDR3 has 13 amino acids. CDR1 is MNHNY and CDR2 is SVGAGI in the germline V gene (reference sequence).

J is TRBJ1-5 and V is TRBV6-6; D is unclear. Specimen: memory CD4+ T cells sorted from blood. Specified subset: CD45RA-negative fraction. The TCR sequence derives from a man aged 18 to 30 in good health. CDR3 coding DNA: TGTGCCAGCACCAGGAGTAGCAATCAGCCCCAGCATTTT. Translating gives CASTRSSNQPQHF.